This entry lists 8 T cell receptor beta chains sequenced from one sample in a study of T cell responses to AZD1222 COVID-19 vaccine. The repertoire was sequenced with immunoSEQ multiplex PCR; TCRdb's copy has only in-frame clones and lacks some. The sample records 120,000 to 150,000 clones, 70% to 90% being singletons. Sequencing used peripheral blood, obtained 28 days after the second AZD1222 dose. All receptors derive from an adult who received the AZD1222 COVID-19 vaccine.

This clone was observed a few times. This sequence joins TRBV3-1 (or the pseudogene TRBV3-2) and TRBJ2-5, with 8 bases fitting TRBD1. Germline V gene data show CDR1 as LGHDT and CDR2 as YNNKEL (reference sequence). CDR3 length: 15 amino acids. Trimming at V came to 1 base and at J to 2 bases, leaving 3 bases not matched to a gene. The CDR3 sequence is CASSQGTGKQETQYF. DNA for the CDR3: TGTGCCAGCAGCCAAGGGACAGGGAAACAAGAGACCCAGTACTTC.

The chain is built from TRBV13 and TRBJ2-7; TRBD2 is a possible D gene (6 bases). The germline V gene encodes CDR1 PRHDT and CDR2 FYEKMQ (reference sequence). Trimming pared 7 bases from V and 6 bases from J, leaving 10 bases between. The CDR3 is 11 residues long. For the CDR3, the DNA is TGTGCCAGCACCGTGGGAGGCGAGCAGTACTTC. Encoded protein: CASTVGGEQYF.

V and J are TRBV5-1 and TRBJ2-1; D is uncertain. V was trimmed by 5 bases and J by 5 bases, leaving 11 bases between them. CDR1 is SGHRS and CDR2 is YFSETQ in the germline V gene. CDR3 length: 13 residues. The CDR3 region has the DNA TGCGCCAGCAGTGTGGGCTACAACAATGAGCAGTTCTTC. This translates into CASSVGYNNEQFF.

The gene calls are TRBV9 and TRBJ2-1; D tentatively fits TRBD1 or TRBD2 (5 bases each). Per the germline V gene, CDR1 is SGDLS and CDR2 is YYNGEE. The length of the CDR3 is 16 residues. V was shortened by 0 bases and J by 7 bases, with 17 bases between the two germline ends. The CDR3 reads CASSVAAVRGLNEQFF. DNA for the CDR3: TGTGCCAGCAGCGTAGCCGCAGTGAGGGGCTTGAATGAGCAGTTCTTC.

The chain uses TRBV27 and TRBJ2-1; D ambiguous. CDR1 is MNHEY and CDR2 is SMNVEV in the germline V gene (reference sequence). The V end was cut by 9 bases, the J end by 4 bases, with 13 bases between. The CDR3 loop spans 13 amino acids. CDR3 in amino acids: CASGIGPYNEQFF. CDR3 nucleotides: TGTGCCAGTGGAATAGGCCCTTACAATGAGCAGTTCTTC.

This clone has just one count. The V gene is TRBV28, the J gene TRBJ2-7; 9 bases align to TRBD2. The CDR3 is made up of 15 amino acids. V dropped 6 bases and J dropped 0; count of bases not matched to a gene: 6. The germline V gene encodes CDR1 MDHEN and CDR2 SYDVKM. CDR3 in DNA: TGTGCCAGCAGGTCCGGACTAGCGAGCTCCTACGAGCAGTACTTC. Residues: CASRSGLASSYEQYF.

V gene TRBV2 combines with J gene TRBJ1-2, with 9 positions matching TRBD1. CDR3 length equals 15 residues. Trimming cost V 5 bases and J 6 bases; bases outside gene matches: 10. CDR1 is SNHLY and CDR2 is FYNNEI in the germline V gene. CDR3 amino acids: CASSYSRTGVNGYTF. The CDR3, as DNA: TGTGCCAGCAGTTATTCTCGGACAGGGGTAAATGGCTACACCTTC.

CDR3 region: CASRGQSDYEQYF. Here the CDR3 DNA reads TGCGCCAGCAGAGGACAGTCGGACTACGAGCAGTACTTC. This chain joins TRBV10-2 and TRBJ2-7; D might be TRBD1 (6 bases). The V end lost 6 bases, the J end lost 3 bases, and 12 bases lay between the germline ends. This CDR3 is 13 amino acids long. The germline V gene has CDR1 WSHSY and CDR2 SAAADI.